Presented here are 24 T cell receptor beta chains from one specimen sequenced in a study of T cells in tumors after PD-1 blockade. Clones were read by immunoSEQ multiplex PCR, and TCRdb kept only the in-frame ones, dropping some. The sample has roughly 48,000 clones, 81% seen once. The sample here was PBMCs, taken before anti-PD-1 treatment. These receptors were taken from a human donor with basal cell carcinoma.

V is TRBV6-6 and J is TRBJ2-5; D possibly uses TRBD1 or TRBD2 (5 bases each). Trimming shortened V by 8 bases and J by 3 bases, and 10 bases separated the two germline ends. CDR1 is MNHNY, CDR2 SVGAGI, per germline (reference sequence). This CDR3 comprises 12 residues. The CDR3 region has the DNA TGTGCCAGCGCCGGGACGAAAGAGACCCAGTACTTC. Encoded protein: CASAGTKETQYF.

The chain recombines TRBV4-1 with TRBJ2-7, with 9 bases that match TRBD2. CDR3 length: 17 residues. Germline V gene sequence: CDR1 MGHRA, CDR2 YSYEKL. Germline trimming cut 0 bases from V and 3 bases from J; bases unmatched to any gene: 9. CDR3 loop: CASSQDPASGELYEQYF. The CDR3 DNA sequence: TGCGCCAGCAGCCAAGATCCGGCTAGCGGGGAACTCTACGAGCAGTACTTC.

This sequence joins TRBV5-5 and TRBJ1-6; no clear D. The CDR3 consists of 12 residues. Trimming removed 4 bases at V and 14 bases at J, with 13 bases between. Germline CDR1 SGHKS, CDR2 YYEKEE (reference sequence). The CDR3 loop is CASSRDESSLHF. The CDR3 region has the DNA TGTGCCAGCAGCCGCGATGAATCGTCCCTCCACTTT.

The rearrangement joins TRBV15 to TRBJ1-3, with a weak D call TRBD1 (5 bases). Germline values: CDR1 LNHNV, CDR2 YYDKDF (reference sequence). V lost 0 bases and J 0 bases, leaving 9 bases between the germline ends. The CDR3 consists of 16 residues. The DNA of the CDR3 is TGTGCCACCAGCAGAGAACGGGGCGGCTCTGGAAACACCATATATTTT. This translates into CATSRERGGSGNTIYF.

This chain links TRBV7-2 with TRBJ2-3; the D call may be TRBD1 or TRBD2 (6 bases each). The CDR3 is 16 amino acids. V was shortened by 6 bases and J by 1 base, with 17 bases between the two germline ends. Per germline, CDR1 SGHTA and CDR2 FQGNSA. Here the CDR3 reads CASSLRGHARTDTQYF. The CDR3 coding sequence is TGTGCCAGCAGTCTCCGGGGGCACGCCCGCACAGATACGCAGTATTTT.

In DNA, the CDR3 is TGTGCCGCCTCCGGGACAGGGACCTCCAACACTGAAGCTTTCTTT. Encoded protein: CAASGTGTSNTEAFF. The chain has TRBV28 and TRBJ1-1, with 9 bases fitting TRBD1. Germline CDR1 and CDR2: MDHEN and SYDVKM. The CDR3 sequence is 15 residues long. V lost 11 bases, J lost 2 bases, and 12 bases stayed unmatched. Looking up the rest from reference TRBV28 and TRBJ1-1 gives the full variable domain: DVKVTQSSRYLVKRTGEKVFLECVQDMDHENMFWYRQDPGLGLRLIYFSYDVKMKEKGDIPEGYSVSREKKERFSLILESASTNQTSMYLCAASGTGTSNTEAFFGQGTRLTVV.

This clone has a single count. The chain is built from TRBV30 and TRBJ2-7; TRBD2 aligns across 9 bases. The CDR3 loop spans 15 amino acids. The germline V gene encodes CDR1 GTSNPN and CDR2 SVGIG (reference sequence). Unmatched junction bases numbered 10, after V lost 0 bases and J lost 7 bases. The CDR3 region has the DNA TGTGCCTGGAGTGTACGGGCTAGCGGGGTGGCAGAGCAGTACTTC. Protein sequence: CAWSVRASGVAEQYF.

The chain couples TRBV3-1 (or the pseudogene TRBV3-2) to TRBJ1-6; D unresolved. Germline V gives CDR1 LGHDT, CDR2 YNNKEL (reference sequence). This CDR3 is built from 14 residues. With 4 bases removed from V and 0 bases from J, the gap between germline ends came to 4 bases. CDR3 DNA: TGTGCCAGCAGCCGGGGCTCCTATAATTCACCCCTCCACTTT. Translation gives CASSRGSYNSPLHF.

The V call is TRBV30, the J call TRBJ2-5; D not certain. Germline loops: CDR1 GTSNPN, CDR2 SVGIG (reference sequence). V was shortened by 0 bases and J by 2 bases, with 7 bases between the two germline ends. The CDR3 runs to 13 residues. CDR3 sequence (DNA): TGTGCCTGGAGTGTAGATGAGCAAGAGACCCAGTACTTC. This codes for CAWSVDEQETQYF.

CDR3 sequence reads: CASSLESPGSNTEAFF. As DNA, the CDR3 is TGTGCCAGCAGCTTGGAATCCCCAGGCTCGAACACTGAAGCTTTCTTT. This chain connects TRBV5-5 to TRBJ1-1, with unresolved D. The CDR3 is made up of 16 amino acids. V gave up 0 bases and J gave up 1 base, with 13 bases separating them. The germline V gene has CDR1 SGHKS and CDR2 YYEKEE (reference sequence).

The V gene is TRBV11-3, the J gene TRBJ1-1; the D gene is possibly TRBD1 (6 bases). Trimming cost V 0 bases and J 0 bases, with 23 bases left between them. Germline loops: CDR1 SGHNT, CDR2 YENEEA. The CDR3 contains 20 residues. CDR3 DNA: TGTGCCAGCAGCTTAGATTCGTGGGGGGCGGTTTTTAGGATGAACACTGAAGCTTTCTTT. The encoded protein is CASSLDSWGAVFRMNTEAFF.

This sequence joins TRBV7-2 and TRBJ1-4, with 9 bases fitting TRBD1. Germline loops: CDR1 SGHTA, CDR2 FQGNSA. V lost 1 base to trimming and J lost 7 bases; unmatched junction nucleotides: 4. The CDR3 is 15 amino acids. The CDR3: CASSLVQGAAEKLFF. The CDR3, as DNA: TGTGCCAGCAGCTTAGTACAGGGGGCTGCTGAAAAACTGTTTTTT.

The chain is built from TRBV3-1 (or the pseudogene TRBV3-2) and TRBJ2-5, with TRBD1 identical over 7 bases. Trimming cost V 0 bases and J 5 bases; bases outside gene matches: 9. The CDR3 covers 16 residues. The germline V gene encodes CDR1 LGHDT and CDR2 YNNKEL (reference sequence). The DNA of the CDR3 is TGTGCCAGCAGCCAAGATTTAACAGGGGTACGGGAGACCCAGTACTTC. This translates into CASSQDLTGVRETQYF.

V usage is TRBV20-1 and J usage is TRBJ2-5; D perhaps matches TRBD1 (5 bases). V lost 3 bases to trimming and J lost 5 bases, with 13 bases between them. CDR3 size: 13 residues. Germline CDR1 reads DFQATT; CDR2 reads SNEGSKA (reference sequence). The CDR3 loop is CSASTGPRETQYF. The CDR3 DNA sequence: TGCAGTGCTAGTACAGGCCCCCGGGAGACCCAGTACTTC.

About this clone: The sample contains more than one DNA sequence encoding this CDR3. The V and J genes are TRBV19 and TRBJ1-5, with 9 bases aligning to TRBD1. Trimming removed 3 bases from V and 5 bases from J; junction bases left unmatched: 2. Germline lookup yields CDR1 LNHDA and CDR2 SQIVND (reference sequence). The CDR3 has 14 amino acids. The CDR3 loop is CASSIWTGDQPQHF. The CDR3, as DNA: TGTGCCAGTAGTATCTGGACAGGGGATCAGCCCCAGCATTTT. The entire variable domain, with the rest obtained from reference TRBV19 and TRBJ1-5, is as follows: DGGITQSPKYLFRKEGQNVTLSCEQNLNHDAMYWYRQDPGQGLRLIYYSQIVNDFQKGDIAEGYSVSREKKESFPLTVTSAQKNPTAFYLCASSIWTGDQPQHFGDGTRLSIL.

The V and J genes are TRBV5-1 and TRBJ2-2; 7 nucleotides match TRBD1. V gave up 4 bases and J gave up 1 base; unmatched junction bases: 10. Germline V gene lookup returns CDR1 SGHRS and CDR2 YFSETQ. The CDR3 extends over 17 amino acids. This chain's CDR3 is CASSPVGQRMNTGELFF. CDR3 in DNA: TGCGCCAGCAGCCCCGTGGGACAGAGGATGAACACCGGGGAGCTGTTTTTT.

This clone appeared once. The identical CDR3 is also encoded by other nucleotide sequences in the sample. The rearrangement joins TRBV30 to TRBJ2-2, with D uncertain. The CDR3 is made up of 12 amino acids. V lost 4 bases and J 8 bases, leaving 11 bases between the germline ends. CDR1 GTSNPN and CDR2 SVGIG come from the germline V gene (reference sequence). Here the CDR3 reads CAWISKNGELFF. CDR3 sequence (DNA): TGTGCCTGGATCAGTAAGAATGGGGAGCTGTTTTTT.

The chain recombines TRBV7-6 with TRBJ1-2; D gene unclear. This CDR3 has 15 amino acids. V lost 0 bases and J lost 0, with 8 bases in between. Per the germline V gene, CDR1 is SGHVS and CDR2 is FNYEAQ. In DNA form, the CDR3 reads TGTGCCAGCAGCTTAGCCCCGACCGCTAACTATGGCTACACCTTC. This encodes CASSLAPTANYGYTF.

For the CDR3, the DNA is TGTGCCAGCATCGACCCTGGGGAGGGGATCGCTGAAGCTTTCTTT. This codes for CASIDPGEGIAEAFF. V and J are TRBV6-5 and TRBJ1-1; perhaps TRBD1 as D (5 bases). The germline V gene has CDR1 MNHEY and CDR2 SVGAGI. CDR3 length equals 15 residues. V was clipped by 7 bases and J by 6 bases, with 21 bases between them.

A single count supports this clone. V and J are TRBV24-1 and TRBJ2-2; D uncertain. The CDR3 is 13 residues long. Between the trimmed V and J ends, which lost 2 bases and 7 bases, there was a span of 7 bases. Germline V gene sequence: CDR1 KGHDR, CDR2 SFDVKD. In DNA, the CDR3 is TGTGCCACCAGTGATTCGTATGGCGGGGAGCTGTTTTTT. Translation gives CATSDSYGGELFF.

The rearrangement joins TRBV5-4 to TRBJ1-2; weak D call: TRBD1 (6 bases). Germline-derived CDR1 and CDR2 are SGHNT and YYREEE (reference sequence). V was clipped by 7 bases and J by 3 bases, with 16 bases between them. The CDR3 is made up of 14 amino acids. CDR3 nucleotides: TGTGCCAGCGGCGTACAACAGGGTCACTATGGCTACACCTTC. Amino acids: CASGVQQGHYGYTF.

This clone has just one count. Here the CDR3 reads CASRLAGGYNEQFF. The DNA of the CDR3 is TGTGCCAGCAGACTAGCGGGTGGGTACAATGAGCAGTTCTTC. The chain joins TRBV6-5 to TRBJ2-1; 9 nucleotides agree with TRBD2. This CDR3 has 14 residues. V lost 6 bases, J lost 4 bases, and 4 bases stayed unmatched. Germline V CDR1 and CDR2: MNHEY, SVGAGI.

The chain recombines TRBV5-8 with TRBJ2-5; D unresolved. V lost 0 bases and J 0 bases, leaving 12 bases between the germline ends. The germline CDR1 and CDR2 sequences are SGHTS and YDEGEE. The length of the CDR3 is 16 residues. The CDR3 DNA reads TGTGCCAGCAGCTTGGTATCCTTCTTGTACCAAGAGACCCAGTACTTC. It yields the protein CASSLVSFLYQETQYF.

This chain uses TRBV7-6 with TRBJ2-5; tentatively, D is TRBD2 (7 bases). V was trimmed by 5 bases and J by 5 bases, leaving 15 bases between them. CDR1 and CDR2 from the germline V gene are SGHVS and FNYEAQ. The CDR3 runs 14 residues. The chain's CDR3 is CASSRGGHRETQYF. Written as DNA, the CDR3 is TGTGCCAGCAGCCGCGGGGGCCACCGCGAGACCCAGTACTTC.